A single sample gave rise to the 12 T cell receptor beta chains below, sequenced in a study of Graves' ophthalmopathy and Graves' hyperthyroidism. For repertoire sequencing, the TCR beta CDR3 regions were amplified from RNA transcripts. RT-PCR with HTBI primers came first, then second-round multiplex PCR. TCRdb called the multiplex PCR reads again in MiXCR, with one record for every CDR3 protein. The sample carries 150,000 to 200,000 distinct CDR3 sequences, roughly two fifths recorded once. Specimen: peripheral blood. Receptor source: a man younger than 45 with Graves' ophthalmopathy.

The chain couples TRBV20-1 to TRBJ1-5; D remains ambiguous. The CDR3 has 15 amino acids. Per the germline V gene, CDR1 is DFQATT and CDR2 is SNEGSKA (reference sequence). The V and J ends lost 3 bases and 0 bases respectively, with 12 bases between them. The CDR3 DNA reads as TGCAGTGCTAGGGACGGTTCTTATAGCAATCAGCCCCAGCATTTT. Its translation is CSARDGSYSNQPQHF.

This clonotype is a singleton in its sample. This chain links TRBV30 with TRBJ2-5; 10 bases agree with TRBD1. Germline V gives CDR1 GTSNPN, CDR2 SVGIG (reference sequence). The CDR3 has 14 residues. V dropped 5 bases and J dropped 3; count of bases not matched to a gene: 6. The CDR3 nucleotides are TGTGCCTGGGCGAGGACAGGGGGTAAAGAGACCCAGTACTTC. Translated: CAWARTGGKETQYF.

This clonotype came up many times. V usage is TRBV28 and J usage is TRBJ1-3; TRBD1 might be the D (5 bases). V lost 6 bases to trimming and J lost 4 bases, with 13 bases between them. The CDR3 is 14 residues long. CDR1 MDHEN and CDR2 SYDVKM come from the germline V gene. The CDR3 DNA sequence: TGTGCCAGCAGAGGGCAGGGAGGAGGAAACACCATATATTTT. Residues: CASRGQGGGNTIYF.

This chain connects TRBV12-3 or TRBV12-4 to TRBJ2-7; the match to TRBD1 covers 10 bases. The CDR3 contains 14 residues. Trimming cost V 5 bases and J 7 bases; bases outside gene matches: 8. This CDR3 reads CASSLSGTGVEQYF. The CDR3, as DNA: TGTGCCAGCAGTCTCTCCGGGACAGGGGTTGAGCAGTACTTC.

The table lists this clonotype with many counts. V usage is TRBV12-3 or TRBV12-4 and J usage is TRBJ1-1, with 8 nucleotides matching TRBD1. There are 16 residues in the CDR3. With V trimmed by 2 bases and J by 4 bases, 9 bases remained unmatched. The CDR3 nucleotides read TGTGCCAGCAGTTTATCTCCGGACAGGGCGACCACTGAAGCTTTCTTT. It is translated as CASSLSPDRATTEAFF.

This chain joins TRBV10-3 and TRBJ1-1, with a tentative D call TRBD1 (5 bases). Per the germline V gene, CDR1 is ENHRY and CDR2 is SYGVKD. CDR3 length equals 14 residues. Between the trimmed V and J ends, which lost 6 bases and 0 bases, there was a span of 11 bases. CDR3 coding DNA: TGTGCCATCAGGGAGAGGGACGTGAACACTGAAGCTTTCTTT. As protein: CAIRERDVNTEAFF.

In its sample, this clonotype was seen many times. V is TRBV6-2 or TRBV6-3 and J is TRBJ2-5; D not certain. Germline values: CDR1 MNHEY, CDR2 SVGEGT. The V end lost 7 bases, the J end lost 1 base, and 13 bases lay between the germline ends. The CDR3 runs 14 residues. CDR3: CASKLHSLQETQYF. The DNA of the CDR3 is TGTGCCAGCAAACTGCATAGCCTCCAAGAGACCCAGTACTTC.

Ten or more counts support this clonotype. V is TRBV12-3 or TRBV12-4 and J is TRBJ1-5; D call uncertain. This CDR3 spans 15 amino acids. Trimming left V 3 bases short and J 0 bases short, with 9 bases between. CDR3 coding DNA: TGTGCCAGCAGTTTTCGGCAGAATAGCAATCAGCCCCAGCATTTT. Translated, it gives CASSFRQNSNQPQHF.

This clonotype was observed at least ten times. V is TRBV2 and J is TRBJ2-5; D possibly corresponds to TRBD2 (6 bases). This CDR3 contains 13 residues. Per the germline V gene, CDR1 is SNHLY and CDR2 is FYNNEI. Trimming left V 6 bases short and J 5 bases short, with 13 bases between. The CDR3 nucleotides are TGTGCCAGCAGCGGGGACGGAGGGGAGACCCAGTACTTC. Translating it yields CASSGDGGETQYF.

This chain joins TRBV6-1 and TRBJ2-7; D may be TRBD1 (6 bases). The CDR3 runs to 15 residues. Germline V gene lookup returns CDR1 MNHNS and CDR2 SASEGT. V was pared by 5 bases and J by 2 bases, with 16 bases between. Here the CDR3 DNA reads TGTGCCAGCAGTAAGAAGGACAGCCTCGCCTACGAGCAGTACTTC. Translated, it gives CASSKKDSLAYEQYF.

In this sample, this clonotype turned up many times. A read error may explain this, as a much larger clone is one base away. V usage is TRBV6-5 and J usage is TRBJ2-5, with D perhaps TRBD2 (6 bases). Germline CDR1 is MNHEY and CDR2 is SVGAGI. The CDR3 runs 15 residues. In DNA form, the CDR3 reads TGTGCCAGCAGTTCTAGGGACTCGCTGCAAGGGACCCAGTACTTC. It yields the protein CASSSRDSLQGTQYF.

The sample holds many counts of this clonotype. The V and J genes are TRBV30 and TRBJ2-2; no firm D call. The CDR3 has 12 amino acids. The ends were cut back, 5 bases at V and 6 bases at J, with 10 bases in the middle. CDR1 is GTSNPN, CDR2 SVGIG, per germline (reference sequence). This chain's CDR3 is CAWAKVAGELFF. For the CDR3, the DNA is TGTGCCTGGGCAAAGGTCGCCGGGGAGCTGTTTTTT.